The rows below give T cell receptor beta chains drawn from one sample of a study of blood T cell repertoires in COVID-19. The assay was immunoSEQ multiplex PCR, and TCRdb's table has in-frame clones only and misses some. The data hold about 150,000 clones, with over 65% observed a single time. Sequenced: peripheral blood. The origin of the receptors is a middle-aged man with acute or convalescent COVID-19. Each CDR3 is given with its conserved first and last residue. Fields, in order: clone size, J gene, D gene, V gene, CDR3 protein, CDR3 DNA. The D gene is left open where the match is weak. Not all rows give a size; the values are once, few, many and, for expanded clones, a class.

>NA|TRBJ1-2|NA|TRBV29-1
CSVEDRGPYTF
TGCAGCGTTGAAGATAGAGGGCCTTACACCTTC
>few|TRBJ2-5|TRBD2|TRBV19
CASTFPSGGLQETQYF
TGTGCCAGTACCTTTCCTAGCGGGGGCTTACAAGAGACCCAGTACTTC
>NA|TRBJ1-1|NA|TRBV6-5
CASRVRTITEAFF
TGTGCCAGCAGAGTCCGGACAATCACTGAAGCTTTCTTT
>NA|TRBJ1-5|TRBD1|TRBV2
CASSRDRNQPQHF
TGTGCCAGCAGTCGGGACAGAAATCAGCCCCAGCATTTT
>NA|TRBJ2-2|TRBD2|TRBV11-3
CASSLEASGGHGELFF
TGTGCCAGCAGCTTAGAAGCTAGCGGGGGGCACGGGGAGCTGTTTTTT
>once|TRBJ2-5|TRBD1|TRBV7-3
CASSSYGTAQETQYF
TGTGCCAGCAGCTCGTACGGGACAGCCCAAGAGACCCAGTACTTC
>NA|TRBJ2-6|TRBD1|TRBV11-2
CASSPATGYSGANVLTF
TGTGCCAGCAGCCCCGCGACAGGGTACTCTGGGGCCAACGTCCTGACTTTC
>NA|TRBJ1-1|TRBD1|TRBV7-9
CASSAAADRGLGAFF
TGTGCCAGCAGCGCCGCCGCGGACAGGGGGCTAGGCGCTTTCTTT
>once|TRBJ2-2|NA|TRBV3-1/TRBV3-2
CASSQAGGELFF
TGTGCCAGCAGCCAAGCGGGCGGGGAGCTGTTTTTT
>NA|TRBJ1-1|NA|TRBV19
CASIGTGRIGMNTEAFF
TGTGCCAGTATAGGAACAGGGAGAATCGGAATGAACACTGAAGCTTTCTTT
>NA|TRBJ1-1|NA|TRBV24-1
CATSDLGSWNTEAFF
TGTGCCACCAGTGATTTGGGCAGTTGGAACACTGAAGCTTTCTTT
>once|TRBJ2-1|NA|TRBV7-2
CASSSGQLNEQFF
TGTGCCAGCAGCTCCGGACAGCTGAATGAGCAGTTCTTC
>NA|TRBJ1-4|NA|TRBV9
CASSVEGRANEKLFF
TGTGCCAGCAGCGTGGAGGGGCGGGCTAATGAAAAACTGTTTTTT
>NA|TRBJ2-7|TRBD2|TRBV7-6
CASSLRPTTSGYYEQYF
TGTGCCAGCAGCTTAAGGCCGACGACTAGCGGCTACTACGAGCAGTACTTC
>few|TRBJ1-5|TRBD1|TRBV5-6
CASSLGGTGGHQPQHF
TGTGCCAGCAGCTTGGGTGGGACAGGGGGCCATCAGCCCCAGCATTTT
>NA|TRBJ2-3|TRBD2|TRBV9
CASTRLAGYTDTQYF
TGTGCCAGCACCAGACTAGCGGGATACACAGATACGCAGTATTTT
>NA|TRBJ2-3|NA|TRBV30
CAWSVRTASTDTQYF
TGTGCCTGGAGTGTAAGGACAGCCAGCACAGATACGCAGTATTTT
>NA|TRBJ1-1|NA|TRBV5-6
CASSRDNTEAFF
TGTGCCAGCAGCCGAGACAATACTGAAGCTTTCTTT
>few|TRBJ2-3|TRBD2|TRBV11-2
CASSLVSGRDTQYF
TGTGCCAGCAGCTTGGTCAGCGGGAGAGATACGCAGTATTTT
>NA|TRBJ2-3|TRBD2|TRBV9
CASSVGASGWDTQYF
TGTGCCAGCAGCGTAGGTGCTAGCGGGTGGGATACGCAGTATTTT
>NA|TRBJ1-1|NA|TRBV7-3
CASSLTAYTEAFF
TGTGCCAGCAGCTTAACTGCGTACACTGAAGCTTTCTTT
>NA|TRBJ1-1|TRBD1|TRBV4-1
CASRDPGTGGRNTEAFF
TGCGCCAGCAGGGACCCGGGGACAGGGGGCCGAAACACTGAAGCTTTCTTT
>NA|TRBJ2-7|TRBD2|TRBV6-5
CASSRDYQSYEQYF
TGTGCCAGCAGTCGGGACTATCAGAGCTACGAGCAGTACTTC
>NA|TRBJ1-4|NA|TRBV3-1/TRBV3-2
CASSRKSGDEKLFF
TGTGCCAGCAGCCGTAAGTCAGGCGATGAAAAACTGTTTTTT
>NA|TRBJ1-2|TRBD1|TRBV5-1
CASSVGQGHGYTF
TGCGCCAGCAGCGTGGGACAGGGGCATGGCTACACCTTC
>NA|TRBJ1-4|TRBD1|TRBV7-9
CASSFRTGGEKLFF
TGTGCCAGCAGCTTCAGGACAGGGGGCGAAAAACTGTTTTTT
>NA|TRBJ2-1|NA|TRBV2
CASSDRGNEQFF
TGTGCCAGCAGTGACAGGGGAAATGAGCAGTTCTTC
>NA|TRBJ2-3|TRBD2|TRBV6-2/TRBV6-3
CASSRGLAGGLTDTQYF
TGTGCCAGCAGTCGCGGACTAGCGGGGGGGCTAACAGATACGCAGTATTTT
>NA|TRBJ2-5|TRBD2|TRBV27
CASSLLTSGGGLTQYF
TGTGCCAGCAGTTTATTAACTAGCGGGGGGGGTTTGACCCAGTACTTC
>NA|TRBJ1-1|TRBD1|TRBV4-1
CASSQDGGTGGTEAFF
TGCGCCAGCAGCCAAGATGGAGGGACAGGGGGCACTGAAGCTTTCTTT
>NA|TRBJ1-4|NA|TRBV6-1
CASSEGRGWGEKLFF
TGTGCCAGCAGTGAAGGGAGGGGTTGGGGTGAAAAACTGTTTTTT
>many|TRBJ1-2|NA|TRBV5-6
CASSFVSNYGYTF
TGTGCCAGCAGCTTCGTTTCTAACTATGGCTACACCTTC
>NA|TRBJ2-7|TRBD1|TRBV4-1
CASTPGQGSSYEQYF
TGCGCCAGCACCCCGGGACAGGGGTCTTCCTACGAGCAGTACTTC
>NA|TRBJ2-5|TRBD2|TRBV24-1
CATSDGGGHVQETQYF
TGTGCCACCAGTGACGGCGGGGGTCACGTCCAAGAGACCCAGTACTTC
>NA|TRBJ2-5|NA|TRBV3-1/TRBV3-2
CASSRREYGETQYF
TGTGCCAGCAGTCGCCGAGAGTATGGAGAGACCCAGTACTTC
>once|TRBJ1-5|NA|TRBV5-1
CASSLGTQGNQPQHF
TGCGCCAGCAGCCTGGGGACGCAGGGGAATCAGCCCCAGCATTTT
>NA|TRBJ1-6|TRBD1|TRBV7-2
CASRPIGDRGGSPLHF
TGTGCCAGCAGGCCGATCGGGGACAGGGGAGGTTCACCCCTCCACTTT
>NA|TRBJ1-3|NA|TRBV2
CASSQGRSGNTIYF
TGTGCCAGCAGTCAGGGTCGCTCTGGAAACACCATATATTTT
>NA|TRBJ2-7|TRBD2|TRBV5-1
CASRTGTSSYEQYF
TGCGCCAGCAGGACCGGGACTAGCTCCTACGAGCAGTACTTC
>few|TRBJ1-4|NA|TRBV9
CASSVGTTVTNEKLFF
TGTGCCAGCAGCGTGGGAACGACAGTGACTAATGAAAAACTGTTTTTT
>NA|TRBJ1-2|NA|TRBV28
CASSEDNNYGYTF
TGTGCCAGCAGCGAGGACAATAACTATGGCTACACCTTC
>NA|TRBJ1-2|NA|TRBV28
CASSSPDSGYGYTF
TGTGCCAGCAGTTCCCCCGACAGCGGGTATGGCTACACCTTC
>NA|TRBJ1-2|NA|TRBV19
CASSFRQSANYGYTF
TGTGCCAGTAGTTTTCGACAGTCAGCTAACTATGGCTACACCTTC
>NA|TRBJ2-4|TRBD2|TRBV6-5
CASRAGGKEYF
TGTGCCAGCAGAGCGGGGGGGAAGGAGTACTTC
>NA|TRBJ1-4|TRBD1|TRBV3-1/TRBV3-2
CASSQRRDRATNEKLFF
TGTGCCAGCAGCCAAAGACGGGACAGAGCAACTAATGAAAAACTGTTTTTT
>NA|TRBJ1-5|NA|TRBV11-2
CASSLGGDQPQHF
TGTGCCAGCAGCTTAGGCGGGGATCAGCCCCAGCATTTT
>NA|TRBJ1-5|NA|TRBV2
CASSGQVNQPQHF
TGTGCCAGCAGTGGGCAGGTTAATCAGCCCCAGCATTTT
>NA|TRBJ2-1|NA|TRBV6-5
CASTSGFSYNEQFF
TGTGCCAGCACCAGCGGGTTCTCCTACAATGAGCAGTTCTTC
>NA|TRBJ1-5|TRBD1|TRBV10-1
CASGQGAVDGSNQPQHF
TGCGCCAGCGGACAGGGGGCGGTTGATGGGAGCAATCAGCCCCAGCATTTT